These 26 T cell receptor beta chains came from one sample sequenced in a study of neoadjuvant anti-PD-1 for oral cavity cancer. Indicated time point: after neoadjuvant nivolumab, at surgical resection. Assay: immunoSEQ multiplex PCR; the TCRdb copy retains only in-frame clones and omits some. In the table there are 11,000 to 15,000 clones, roughly 80% of which are singletons. The sequencing here drew on PBMCs, taken after nivolumab (anti-PD-1) treatment. The receptors here all came from a person aged 35-79 years with oral cavity squamous cell carcinoma.

This chain uses TRBV7-9 with TRBJ1-1; D call uncertain. This CDR3 spans 12 amino acids. Trimming pared 4 bases from V and 8 bases from J, leaving 11 bases between. Looked up from germline, CDR1 is SEHNR and CDR2 is FQNEAQ (reference sequence). This CDR3 reads CASSSQTVEAFF. The CDR3 DNA reads as TGTGCCAGCAGCTCCCAGACCGTAGAAGCTTTCTTT.

The chain couples TRBV14 to TRBJ2-7, with D possibly TRBD2 on 6 matching bases. The CDR3 consists of 13 residues. Trimming shortened V by 4 bases and J by 4 bases, and 11 bases separated the two germline ends. In germline, CDR1 is SGHDN, CDR2 FVKESK. The CDR3 here is CASSRGLYYEQYF. The CDR3 bases are TGTGCCAGCAGCCGAGGACTATATTACGAGCAGTACTTC.

The chain couples TRBV6-5 to TRBJ2-1; tentative D call: TRBD2 (6 bases). Between the trimmed V and J ends, which lost 2 bases and 9 bases, there was a span of 8 bases. Germline V lookup: CDR1 MNHEY, CDR2 SVGAGI. This CDR3 has 12 residues. The chain's CDR3 is CASSYQGGEQFF. CDR3 nucleotides: TGTGCCAGCAGTTACCAGGGAGGTGAGCAGTTCTTC.

V and J are TRBV30 and TRBJ2-7, with D tentatively TRBD2 (6 bases). This CDR3 is built from 14 residues. The V and J ends lost 5 bases and 4 bases respectively, with 18 bases between them. Germline V CDR1 and CDR2: GTSNPN, SVGIG (reference sequence). CDR3 DNA: TGTGCCTGGGCGGGAACGGGCGGAACATACGAGCAGTACTTC. It translates to CAWAGTGGTYEQYF.

Only a few counts were recorded for this clone. This chain joins TRBV7-9 and TRBJ1-5; D is perhaps TRBD1 (5 bases). Germline V CDR1 and CDR2: SEHNR, FQNEAQ (reference sequence). V lost 5 bases and J lost 5, with 16 bases in between. The CDR3 extends over 15 amino acids. This CDR3 is CASSPDSITYQPQHF. Written as DNA, the CDR3 is TGTGCCAGCAGCCCAGACAGCATTACCTATCAGCCCCAGCATTTT.

J is TRBJ2-7 and V is TRBV5-4; 7 nucleotides agree with TRBD2. The CDR3 is 15 residues long. V was pared by 5 bases and J by 3 bases, with 11 bases of the junction left unmatched. Germline values: CDR1 SGHNT, CDR2 YYREEE (reference sequence). CDR3: CASSPFGPSGYEQYF. For the CDR3, the DNA is TGTGCCAGCAGTCCCTTTGGACCTAGCGGCTACGAGCAGTACTTC.

The rearrangement uses TRBV5-1 and TRBJ2-1; tentative D call: TRBD2 (6 bases). V was trimmed by 4 bases and J by 1 base, leaving 12 bases between them. This CDR3 is built from 15 residues. Germline V lookup: CDR1 SGHRS, CDR2 YFSETQ. The CDR3 loop is CASSQTTSSYNEQFF. Written as DNA, the CDR3 is TGCGCCAGCAGCCAAACGACTAGTTCCTACAATGAGCAGTTCTTC.

V usage is TRBV5-4 and J usage is TRBJ2-1; possible D gene TRBD1, 5 bases. The CDR3 has 16 residues. Per germline, CDR1 SGHNT and CDR2 YYREEE (reference sequence). With 4 bases removed from V and 0 bases from J, the gap between germline ends came to 14 bases. In DNA, the CDR3 is TGTGCCAGCAGCGTATCAGGGTTGGGCTCCTACAATGAGCAGTTCTTC. This encodes CASSVSGLGSYNEQFF.

The rearrangement joins TRBV19 to TRBJ1-5; D may be TRBD1 (5 bases). Trimming removed 3 bases at V and 4 bases at J, with 7 bases between. Germline V gene data show CDR1 as LNHDA and CDR2 as SQIVND (reference sequence). This CDR3 has 13 amino acids. The CDR3 sequence is CASSIPGNQPQHF. In DNA form, the CDR3 reads TGTGCCAGTAGTATCCCAGGGAATCAGCCCCAGCATTTT.

On this clone itself: The junction and the germline gene differ at one end; a read error may be behind it. As DNA, the CDR3 is TGTGCCAGCAGCTTAAACGGGATGAACACTGAAACTTTCTTT. It codes for CASSLNGMNTETFF. V is TRBV5-6 and J is TRBJ1-1, with D unresolved. CDR3 size: 14 residues. Per the germline V gene, CDR1 is SGHDT and CDR2 is YYEEEE.

The chain recombines TRBV30 with TRBJ2-7, with D possibly TRBD2 on 6 matching bases. Germline CDR1 and CDR2: GTSNPN and SVGIG (reference sequence). The CDR3 extends over 12 amino acids. Trimming removed 0 bases at V and 7 bases at J, with 10 bases between. The CDR3 reads CAWSVGGKEQYF. The CDR3 DNA reads TGTGCCTGGAGTGTCGGGGGTAAAGAGCAGTACTTC.

The chain couples TRBV27 to TRBJ2-5; 7 bases match TRBD2. From germline, CDR1 is MNHEY and CDR2 SMNVEV (reference sequence). The trim removed 5 bases at V and 5 bases at J, leaving 14 bases unmatched. The CDR3 runs to 16 residues. This chain's CDR3 is CASSQGRAGVGETQYF. Here the CDR3 DNA reads TGTGCCAGCAGTCAGGGACGTGCGGGGGTGGGGGAGACCCAGTACTTC.

This clone was detected a few times. The V and J genes are TRBV10-1 and TRBJ1-5; D unresolved. The CDR3 spans 14 residues. The germline V and J ends were trimmed by 7 bases and 7 bases, with 17 bases remaining between them. In germline, CDR1 is WNHNN, CDR2 SYGVQD (reference sequence). The CDR3 DNA follows: TGCGCCAGCATCAAGGCCAAGAGCTCCCAGCCCCAGCATTTT. It encodes CASIKAKSSQPQHF.

This chain joins TRBV29-1 and TRBJ1-2; D gene uncertain. The germline V and J ends were trimmed by 1 base and 1 base, with 4 bases remaining between them. The CDR3 is 12 amino acids. The germline V gene has CDR1 SQVTM and CDR2 ANQGSEA. The DNA of the CDR3 is TGCAGCGTTGAAGGAGATAACTATGGCTACACCTTC. It codes for CSVEGDNYGYTF.

V is TRBV5-1 and J is TRBJ2-1; D tentatively reads TRBD1 or TRBD2 (5 bases each). Germline lookup yields CDR1 SGHRS and CDR2 YFSETQ. Trimming removed 0 bases at V and 6 bases at J, with 13 bases between. This CDR3 has 15 amino acids. For the CDR3, the DNA is TGCGCCAGCAGCTTGGCGGGGCTAGCTAGCAATGAGCAGTTCTTC. Protein: CASSLAGLASNEQFF.

This chain uses TRBV6-1 with TRBJ2-4; 8 bases are a match to TRBD1. The germline CDR1 and CDR2 sequences are MNHNS and SASEGT. The V and J ends lost 6 bases and 7 bases, in that order; junction bases with no gene match: 5. CDR3 size: 13 residues. In DNA, the CDR3 is TGTGCCAGCAGCGGACAGGGTGGGAACATTCAGTACTTC. This translates into CASSGQGGNIQYF.

The rearrangement links TRBV7-3 to TRBJ1-1, with D possibly TRBD1 on 6 matching bases. V was trimmed by 5 bases and J by 1 base, leaving 11 bases between them. This CDR3 has 14 residues. CDR1 SGHTA and CDR2 FQGTGA come from the germline V gene. This chain's CDR3 is CASSPGHSNTEAFF. The CDR3 nucleotides read TGTGCCAGCAGCCCGGGACATTCGAACACTGAAGCTTTCTTT.

This chain links TRBV7-9 with TRBJ2-1, with 7 positions matching TRBD1. The germline CDR1 and CDR2 sequences are SEHNR and FQNEAQ (reference sequence). Trimming at V came to 5 bases and at J to 1 base, leaving 5 bases not matched to a gene. The CDR3 totals 15 residues. In nucleotides, the CDR3 is TGTGCCAGCAGCCCCTACAGGGGATCCTACAATGAGCAGTTCTTC. It codes for CASSPYRGSYNEQFF.

This chain joins TRBV30 and TRBJ1-4, with D perhaps matching TRBD1 (5 bases). The CDR3 sequence is 14 residues long. Per the germline V gene, CDR1 is GTSNPN and CDR2 is SVGIG (reference sequence). The germline V and J ends were trimmed by 0 bases and 3 bases, with 8 bases remaining between them. DNA for the CDR3: TGTGCCTGGAGTGTGGGGGGGTCTAATGAAAAACTGTTTTTT. It specifies CAWSVGGSNEKLFF. Drawing the rest from reference TRBV30 and TRBJ1-4, the complete variable domain is SQTIHQWPATLVQPVGSPLSLECTVEGTSNPNLYWYRQAAGRGLQLLFYSVGIGQISSEVPQNLSASRPQDRQFILSSKKLLLSDSGFYLCAWSVGGSNEKLFFGSGTQLSVL.

This clone was counted only a few times. V usage is TRBV27 and J usage is TRBJ1-1, with D perhaps TRBD1 (5 bases). Germline V gene lookup returns CDR1 MNHEY and CDR2 SMNVEV (reference sequence). With 2 bases removed from V and 0 bases from J, the gap between germline ends came to 13 bases. The CDR3 loop spans 16 amino acids. CDR3 sequence reads: CASSLRPWGVNTEAFF. CDR3 nucleotides: TGTGCCAGCAGTTTAAGACCCTGGGGGGTGAACACTGAAGCTTTCTTT.

The V gene is TRBV2, the J gene TRBJ1-2; D is uncertain. V was clipped by 6 bases and J by 1 base, with 12 bases between them. Germline CDR1 reads SNHLY; CDR2 reads FYNNEI. This CDR3 has 14 residues. CDR3 coding DNA: TGTGCCAGCAGACCAACGACACTTAACTATGGCTACACCTTC. It is translated as CASRPTTLNYGYTF. Variable domain in full (rest from reference TRBV2 and TRBJ1-2): EPEVTQTPSHQVTQMGQEVILRCVPISNHLYFYWYRQILGQKVEFLVSFYNNEISEKSEIFDDQFSVERPDGSNFTLKIRSTKLEDSAMYFCASRPTTLNYGYTFGSGTRLTVV.

The V call is TRBV19, the J call TRBJ1-3; D gene unclear. Trimming removed 5 bases from V and 0 bases from J, with 11 bases in between. The CDR3 length is 15 residues. Germline V CDR1 and CDR2: LNHDA, SQIVND (reference sequence). CDR3 nucleotide sequence: TGTGCCAGTAGTCTCGGCAGCTACTCTGGAAACACCATATATTTT. Residues: CASSLGSYSGNTIYF.

The chain has TRBV2 and TRBJ1-5, with 11 bases matching TRBD1. This CDR3 is 15 amino acids long. CDR1 and CDR2 from the germline V gene are SNHLY and FYNNEI. V trimming: 6 bases; J trimming: 6 bases; junction bases outside the gene matches: 7. The CDR3 loop reads CASRPGGQGGQPQHF. The DNA of the CDR3 is TGTGCCAGCAGGCCGGGGGGACAGGGGGGTCAGCCCCAGCATTTT.

The chain recombines TRBV5-6 with TRBJ1-2, with 7 bases lining up with TRBD1. V was pared by 1 base and J by 6 bases, with 6 bases of the junction left unmatched. Germline V gene lookup returns CDR1 SGHDT and CDR2 YYEEEE. The CDR3 sequence is 14 residues long. CDR3 amino acids: CASSLFQGDHGYTF. The CDR3 DNA sequence: TGTGCCAGCAGCTTGTTTCAGGGGGACCATGGCTACACCTTC. The full variable domain, in which reference TRBV5-6 and TRBJ1-2 provide the parts outside the CDR3, is DAGVTQSPTHLIKTRGQQVTLRCSPKSGHDTVSWYQQALGQGPQFIFQYYEEEERQRGNFPDRFSGHQFPNYSSELNVNALLLGDSALYLCASSLFQGDHGYTFGSGTRLTVV.

The rearrangement uses TRBV5-4 and TRBJ2-1, with 8 bases fitting TRBD2. The CDR3 has 17 residues. The germline gives CDR1 SGHNT, CDR2 YYREEE (reference sequence). Trimming at V came to 3 bases and at J to 5 bases, leaving 13 bases not matched to a gene. The CDR3 DNA follows: TGTGCCAGCAGCTCCCGAGGTTTGGCGGGGGGCAACAATGAGCAGTTCTTC. Protein: CASSSRGLAGGNNEQFF.

The CDR3 DNA reads TGTGCCAGCAGTTACTCAGAGGGCGGGGAGCTGTTTTTT. It codes for CASSYSEGGELFF. J is TRBJ2-2 and V is TRBV6-6; tentative D call: TRBD2 (5 bases). The V gene's germline CDR1 is MNHNY and CDR2 SVGAGI (reference sequence). This CDR3 has 13 amino acids. With 0 bases removed from V and 7 bases from J, the gap between germline ends came to 6 bases.